This T cell receptor beta chain comes out of a study of T cell repertoires in cytomegalovirus infection. Study in general: CMV infection and matching HLA type were both indicated by public TCR beta signatures.

V was trimmed by 0 bases and J by 14 bases, leaving 12 bases between them. The length of the CDR3 is 12 residues. CDR1 and CDR2 from the germline V gene are SGHDT and YYEEEE. Findings of the study overall: Cumulative frequency (of public TCR beta family members) identified carriers of CMV plus the relevant HLA. Predominance within the ex vivo response was attributable to HLA-C-restricted CMV-specific TCR beta clonotypes.

This clonotype was counted a few times. Antigen specificity is unknown. TCRdb re-analysed the reads in MiXCR, keeping a single row per CDR3 protein. This sample has a few hundred thousand distinct CDR3 sequences, with less than 30% found just once. The sequence derives from a human donor in good health (CMV status not recorded). Some clones in this sample may be carry-over from other donors' samples. This rearrangement joins TRBV5-6 to TRBJ2-1; D possibly corresponds to TRBD1 (5 bases). Sequenced input: PBMCs. CDR3 sequence (DNA): TGTGCCAGCAGCTTGGGGGGCCTCCCGGAGTTCTTC. It translates to CASSLGGLPEFF.